These 20 T cell receptor beta chains share one sample of origin, sequenced in a study of blood T cell repertoires in COVID-19. Some clones are missing from TCRdb's copy, which holds only in-frame ones; the method was immunoSEQ multiplex PCR. This table has about 200,000 clones, 70% to 90% appearing once. The sample taken for sequencing was peripheral blood. The source is a man aged 50 to 60 with COVID-19, enrolled during active disease.

The chain uses TRBV5-6 and TRBJ1-5; D perhaps matches TRBD1 (6 bases). Germline CDR1 SGHDT, CDR2 YYEEEE. With 4 bases removed from V and 3 bases from J, the gap between germline ends came to 11 bases. The CDR3 is 14 residues long. Here the CDR3 DNA reads TGTGCCAGCAGCGTCCAGGGGAACAATCAGCCCCAGCATTTT. This gives the protein CASSVQGNNQPQHF.

The CDR3 DNA reads TGTGCCAGCAGCAAAGGAATGGGCGGGAGGGCCGCATCCTACGAGCAGTACTTC. Protein product: CASSKGMGGRAASYEQYF. This chain uses TRBV21-1 with TRBJ2-7; TRBD2 is the table's D call and was not checked against the DNA. TRBV21-1 is annotated as a pseudogene. The CDR3 totals 18 residues.

This clone showed up just once. This chain links TRBV19 with TRBJ2-1; D unclear. The V end was cut by 3 bases, the J end by 0 bases, with 12 bases between. The CDR3 extends over 16 amino acids. Germline CDR1 LNHDA, CDR2 SQIVND (reference sequence). In DNA, the CDR3 is TGTGCCAGTAGTATTCAACACAGTAGCTCCTACAATGAGCAGTTCTTC. This gives the protein CASSIQHSSSYNEQFF.

This clone was found once. The genes are TRBV28 and TRBJ1-6; no reliable D call. This CDR3 comprises 13 residues. V lost 6 bases and J 7 bases, leaving 10 bases between the germline ends. Germline loops: CDR1 MDHEN, CDR2 SYDVKM. In DNA, the CDR3 is TGTGCCAGCAGGGAGTTTGGAAATTCACCCCTCCACTTT. Its protein is CASREFGNSPLHF.

This clone was seen once. The chain carries TRBV24-1 and TRBJ2-1; the match to TRBD1 covers 9 bases. V lost 4 bases, J lost 4 bases, and 7 bases stayed unmatched. This CDR3 contains 16 residues. Germline CDR1 KGHDR, CDR2 SFDVKD. The CDR3 region is CATSERGTGLYNEQFF. In nucleotides, the CDR3 is TGTGCCACCAGTGAGAGGGGGACAGGGCTGTACAATGAGCAGTTCTTC.

This chain links TRBV11-2 with TRBJ1-1; D is possibly TRBD1 (6 bases). V was pared by 2 bases and J by 0 bases, with 10 bases between. CDR3 length: 15 residues. Germline loops: CDR1 SGHAT, CDR2 FQNNGV. DNA of the CDR3: TGTGCCAGCAGCTTAATGGGACACCTGAACACTGAAGCTTTCTTT. Amino acids: CASSLMGHLNTEAFF.

This chain connects TRBV20-1 to TRBJ2-3; 9 nucleotides align to TRBD2. The germline V gene has CDR1 DFQATT and CDR2 SNEGSKA (reference sequence). Trimming cost V 3 bases and J 7 bases; bases outside gene matches: 17. The CDR3 totals 17 residues. CDR3 in amino acids: CSASRGGLAGPTNTQYF. CDR3 nucleotides: TGCAGTGCTAGTCGAGGTGGGCTAGCGGGACCGACCAATACGCAGTATTTT.

The chain couples TRBV6-2 or TRBV6-3 to TRBJ2-5, with 7 bases lining up with TRBD1. V shed 2 bases and J 2 bases; nucleotides not matched to a gene: 11. The CDR3 covers 17 residues. Germline V CDR1 and CDR2: MNHEY, SVGEGT. Here the CDR3 DNA reads TGTGCCAGCAGTTACATGACAGGGAATGGGTTTCAAGAGACCCAGTACTTC. It encodes CASSYMTGNGFQETQYF.

CDR3 coding DNA: TGTGCCAGCAGCCAAGATGAGGTTGGGGCTTTCTTT. Its translation is CASSQDEVGAFF. The rearrangement uses TRBV3-1 (or the pseudogene TRBV3-2) and TRBJ1-1, with no clear D. The germline gives CDR1 LGHDT, CDR2 YNNKEL (reference sequence). V lost 0 bases and J lost 11, with 10 bases in between. CDR3 length: 12 amino acids.

The chain has TRBV6-2 or TRBV6-3 and TRBJ2-5; 9 bases are shared with TRBD2. The CDR3 spans 16 residues. V trimming: 2 bases; J trimming: 4 bases; junction bases outside the gene matches: 8. Germline V gene data show CDR1 as MNHEY and CDR2 as SVGEGT. This CDR3 is CASSYPSVAGVETQYF. As DNA, the CDR3 is TGTGCCAGCAGTTACCCCTCTGTAGCGGGAGTAGAGACCCAGTACTTC.

This chain connects TRBV7-2 to TRBJ2-5; 11 bases are a match to TRBD2. The CDR3 runs to 15 residues. The germline CDR1 and CDR2 sequences are SGHTA and FQGNSA. The V segment lost 5 bases and the J segment 2 bases; nucleotides outside the gene matches: 4. The CDR3 loop is CASSPTSGAQETQYF. CDR3 nucleotides: TGTGCCAGCAGCCCGACTAGCGGGGCTCAAGAGACCCAGTACTTC.

V is TRBV5-4 and J is TRBJ2-1; TRBD2 matches at 11 bases. V lost 4 bases and J lost 6; bases outside the gene matches: 9. Germline loops: CDR1 SGHNT, CDR2 YYREEE (reference sequence). The CDR3 consists of 16 residues. CDR3 sequence: CASSIPTSGSFNEQFF. Here the CDR3 DNA reads TGTGCCAGCAGCATCCCAACTAGCGGGAGCTTCAATGAGCAGTTCTTC.

The V and J genes are TRBV10-3 and TRBJ1-2; 9 nucleotides line up with TRBD1. Germline-derived CDR1 and CDR2 are ENHRY and SYGVKD. The CDR3 runs 13 residues. The V and J ends lost 11 bases and 3 bases, in that order; junction bases with no gene match: 7. CDR3 loop: CAGGGQGDYGYTF. CDR3 sequence (DNA): TGTGCCGGCGGGGGACAGGGTGACTATGGCTACACCTTC.

J is TRBJ1-5 and V is TRBV12-3 or TRBV12-4; D not resolved. Trimming shortened V by 6 bases and J by 4 bases, and 10 bases separated the two germline ends. CDR3 length equals 13 residues. Written as DNA, the CDR3 is TGTGCCAGCAGCAGGATGGGTAATCAGCCCCAGCATTTT. Its protein product is CASSRMGNQPQHF.

The CDR3 DNA sequence: TGTGCCAGTAGTATGGGAAGCGGGAGGACAGGAGATACGCAGTATTTT. It yields the protein CASSMGSGRTGDTQYF. The chain employs TRBV19 and TRBJ2-3; TRBD2 matches at 9 bases. The CDR3 consists of 16 residues. V shed 3 bases, J shed 5 bases, and the junction held 9 bases outside the gene matches. Germline lookup yields CDR1 LNHDA and CDR2 SQIVND (reference sequence).

The rearrangement links TRBV30 to TRBJ1-4; 8 bases are shared with TRBD1. This CDR3 has 15 amino acids. Germline V lookup: CDR1 GTSNPN, CDR2 SVGIG (reference sequence). With V trimmed by 2 bases and J by 4 bases, 6 bases remained unmatched. CDR3 nucleotides: TGTGCCTGGAGTCGGACAGGGTCTTTTAATGAAAAACTGTTTTTT. Encoded protein: CAWSRTGSFNEKLFF.

The chain carries TRBV2 and TRBJ2-2; no clear D. CDR1 is SNHLY and CDR2 is FYNNEI in the germline V gene. The germline V and J ends were trimmed by 2 bases and 1 base, with 5 bases remaining between them. CDR3 length: 14 residues. The CDR3 DNA sequence: TGTGCCAGCAGTGAATTTCGGAACACCGGGGAGCTGTTTTTT. Protein sequence: CASSEFRNTGELFF. The complete variable domain, with remaining parts taken from reference TRBV2 and TRBJ2-2, reads EPEVTQTPSHQVTQMGQEVILRCVPISNHLYFYWYRQILGQKVEFLVSFYNNEISEKSEIFDDQFSVERPDGSNFTLKIRSTKLEDSAMYFCASSEFRNTGELFFGEGSRLTVL.

This CDR3 is CASSYGTGINEQFF. The CDR3 coding sequence is TGTGCCAGCAGTTACGGGACAGGAATCAATGAGCAGTTCTTC. V is TRBV6-5 and J is TRBJ2-1; 8 bases line up with TRBD1. The length of the CDR3 is 14 residues. J gave up 6 bases and V 2 bases, and 3 bases lay outside the gene matches. CDR1 MNHEY and CDR2 SVGAGI come from the germline V gene.

In its sample, this clone was seen many times. The rearrangement uses TRBV27 and TRBJ1-5; 9 nucleotides match TRBD1. V shed 11 bases and J 2 bases; nucleotides not matched to a gene: 4. This CDR3 region has 13 residues. CDR1 MNHEY and CDR2 SMNVEV come from the germline V gene (reference sequence). The CDR3 DNA sequence: TGTGCCTCAACAGGGGGCGGCAATCAGCCCCAGCATTTT. This sequence encodes CASTGGGNQPQHF.

J is TRBJ1-1 and V is TRBV9; no firm D call. From germline, CDR1 is SGDLS and CDR2 YYNGEE. This CDR3 contains 15 residues. The germline V and J ends were trimmed by 5 bases and 1 base, with 15 bases remaining between them. The CDR3 coding sequence is TGTGCCAGCAGGGTGAATCTTCAGGCGAACACTGAAGCTTTCTTT. Its translation is CASRVNLQANTEAFF.